This T cell receptor beta chain was recorded in a study of radiation and T cells in renal cell carcinoma. The protocol was immunoSEQ multiplex PCR, while the TCRdb copy is restricted to in-frame clones and leaves out a portion. This table has about 16,000 clones, approximately 51% appearing once. Germline CDR1 is LGHNA and CDR2 is YSLEER. The CDR3 loop spans 15 amino acids. Trimming at V came to 8 bases and at J to 4 bases, leaving 7 bases not matched to a gene. Documented treatment: 15 Gy SBRT to primary tumor, nephrectomy 4 weeks later. V usage is TRBV4-3 and J usage is TRBJ2-1; 11 bases align to TRBD2. The specimen was tumor tissue, collected from a patient whose treatment included radiotherapy and nephrectomy. The sequence derives from a woman aged 55-70 years with renal cell carcinoma. CDR3 nucleotide sequence: TGCGCCAGCGGGCTTAGCGGGGGGGAATACAATGAGCAGTTCTTC. It specifies CASGLSGGEYNEQFF.